This T cell receptor beta chain was found in a study of T cells in Graves' hyperthyroidism and ophthalmopathy (dated by TCRdb to between 2018 and 2021). In the study overall: Peripheral blood was collected at initial diagnosis, before any treatment. Thyroid tissue and blood T-cell repertoires from several Graves' hyperthyroidism patients were also compared in the study. The approximately 98 discovery patients were randomly divided into training and test sets at a 7:3 ratio. The paper describes TCR Vbeta CDR3 sequencing of 140 or so peripheral blood samples, made up of 43 ophthalmopathy patients, 70 to 75 hyperthyroidism patients and 17 progressor patients. After blood sampling, hyperthyroidism patients were treated with methimazole at a starting dose of 30 mg daily, and ophthalmopathy patients were treated with high-dose intravenous methylprednisolone. To identify distinguishing TCR V-J signatures, a discovery cohort of about 100 patients was used, comprising 40 to 45 with Graves' ophthalmopathy and 57 with stable Graves' hyperthyroidism. An independent validation cohort of around 20 hyperthyroidism patients and roughly 16 patients who later progressed to ophthalmopathy tested prospective prediction of ophthalmopathy.

General study outcomes and caveats: No statistical method was used to fix the sample size in advance, and group allocation was not hidden from the investigators. Most expanded thyroid clonotypes (frequency above 0.001) were also found in blood, which suggests that blood repertoires may mirror thyroid immune responses. In cross-validation, a model built on a 13 V-J signature told ophthalmopathy apart from stable hyperthyroidism with approximately 90% sensitivity and about 81% specificity, and in testing the same model reached 80%/75%. During validation, the model predicted progression to ophthalmopathy a median of about 6.5 months ahead of onset, with almost 71% sensitivity and 72.22% specificity.

Hyperthyroidism patients were newly diagnosed, had a disease duration of under 2 months, and were aged 18 to 65 years. Exclusion was applied to patients with uncontrolled infections, other autoimmune diseases, pregnancy or lactation. Clinical symptoms, serum thyroxine and TRAb, thyroid ultrasound, and orbital computed tomography formed the basis for the diagnoses. Blood from progressor patients was collected at the time of first diagnosis with hyperthyroidism, before any ophthalmopathy symptoms had appeared. PBMCs were separated from roughly 9.3 ml of fresh peripheral blood using Ficoll-Paque density gradient centrifugation. Progressor patients were initially diagnosed with Graves' hyperthyroidism and developed ophthalmopathy during follow-up. Trizol reagent was used to extract total RNA, and RNA quality was then checked on an Agilent 2100 Bioanalyzer. CDR1 DFQATT and CDR2 SNEGSKA are derived from the germline V gene (reference sequence). Trimming takes 5 bases off V and 4 bases off J; junction bases not matched to a gene: 10. Taken from cysteine to phenylalanine, the CDR3 has 14 residues. The kept DNA is CDR3 alone, 42 bases in frame from the first base.

Amplification of TCR beta CDR3 regions was carried out from RNA transcripts. The TCR CDR3 was subjected to a first round of RT-PCR using the HTBI primer set and the Qiagen OneStep RT-PCR kit. Libraries were constructed in a second round of multiplex PCR, after which size selection and purification were performed. Sequencing of the libraries was done on an Illumina HiSeq2000 using paired-end 100 bp reads. The original pipeline was this. SOAPnuke was used to process the raw data, throwing out any read that contained adapters or uncalled bases, had a mean Phred below 15, or lacked an exact constant-primer or identifier match. High-quality paired reads were merged using COPE v1.2.5, and each unique nucleotide sequence was defined as a clonotype. Clonotypes were aligned to IMGT TRBV, TRBD and TRBJ reference segments using MiTCR v1.1. The analysis was restricted to V-J combinations with a frequency above 0.0001, which together covered 99.2% of the repertoires. A TCS score was defined as the ratio of F50 (clonal expansion) to E x V (chaos), with BLOSUM62-based TCRdist applied between CDR3 peptides within each V-J. Welch's t-statistics and random forest reduced roughly 540 V-J features to 13, which were used in a naive Bayes classifier (R e1071). Clones were called with MiXCR by TCRdb after fastp trimmed the public reads at Q25, and only in-frame beta chains were retained. Identical CDR3 proteins give one entry, which carries the most common genes and DNA. These V and J calls originate from TCRdb's pipeline instead of the authors' own analysis. The sample table lists fewer than 400,000 distinct CDR3 sequences, 15% to 17% of them with a count of one. The ten largest clones represent 28% of the sample.

As for this clonotype: The specificity of this receptor is unknown. A read error may explain this, as a much larger clone is one base away.

The receptor was isolated from a young woman with Graves' hyperthyroidism that later progressed to Graves' ophthalmopathy. What was sequenced was blood. Recombination linked TRBV20-1 to TRBJ2-7; the junction holds 8 bases that match TRBD2. At the DNA level, the sequence is TGCAGTGCTTCACCCGGGACTAGGATATACGAGCAGTACTTC. Translated, this is CSASPGTRIYEQYF.